These 12 T cell receptor beta chains came from one sample sequenced in a study of CD8 T cells in Susac syndrome. The RNA input was about 0.45 to 1 ug, and it was reverse transcribed with random hexamers. MiXCR, applied by TCRdb to the immunoSEQ multiplex PCR reads, yields one record per CDR3 protein. The data show about 180,000 distinct CDR3 sequences, around 94% seen once. Material for sequencing was CD4+ T cells from PBMCs. The receptor set was obtained from a human donor with Susac syndrome.

The chain links TRBV10-3 to TRBJ1-6; TRBD1 matches at 7 bases. Germline-derived CDR1 and CDR2 are ENHRY and SYGVKD. This CDR3 comprises 14 residues. Germline trimming cut 6 bases from V and 8 bases from J; bases unmatched to any gene: 7. The DNA for the CDR3 is TGTGCCATCAGCCCCGGGACAGCCCATTCACCCCTCCACTTT. It is translated as CAISPGTAHSPLHF.

The rearrangement joins TRBV24-1 to TRBJ2-3, with TRBD2 identical over 7 bases. V shed 6 bases and J 2 bases; nucleotides not matched to a gene: 7. The CDR3 sequence is 15 residues long. Germline CDR1 KGHDR, CDR2 SFDVKD. This CDR3 is CATSWSGANTDTQYF. Here the CDR3 DNA reads TGTGCCACCAGTTGGAGCGGGGCCAACACAGATACGCAGTATTTT.

The V gene is TRBV25-1, the J gene TRBJ2-7; no firm D call. The V end lost 3 bases, the J end lost 7 bases, and 13 bases lay between the germline ends. CDR3 length: 13 amino acids. Germline V CDR1 and CDR2: MGHDK, SYGVNS. The CDR3 protein is CASSEGRSREQYF. CDR3 coding DNA: TGTGCCAGCAGTGAGGGCCGGAGTCGGGAGCAGTACTTC.

This clonotype was counted once. V is TRBV19 and J is TRBJ2-3; perhaps TRBD2 as D (5 bases). The CDR3 length is 13 residues. Germline V CDR1 and CDR2: LNHDA, SQIVND (reference sequence). V was trimmed by 3 bases and J by 5 bases, leaving 9 bases between them. The CDR3 DNA follows: TGTGCCAGTAGTATGACTCGGGGAGATACGCAGTATTTT. Its protein product is CASSMTRGDTQYF.

The chain joins TRBV3-1 to TRBJ2-3, with D possibly matching TRBD2 (5 bases). The CDR3 covers 14 residues. Germline V lookup: CDR1 LGHDT, CDR2 YNNKEL (reference sequence). Trimming removed 4 bases from V and 1 base from J, with 9 bases in between. This CDR3 is CASSPRTRTDTQYF. CDR3 coding DNA: TGTGCCAGCAGCCCCCGGACTCGCACAGATACGCAGTATTTT.

V is TRBV20-1 and J is TRBJ2-1, with 13 bases that match TRBD2. CDR1 and CDR2 (germline): DFQATT, SNEGSKA (reference sequence). The CDR3 has 17 amino acids. With V trimmed by 4 bases and J by 0 bases, 6 bases remained unmatched. Written as DNA, the CDR3 is TGCAGTGCTAAACCACTAGCGGGAGGGAGCTCCTACAATGAGCAGTTCTTC. The encoded protein is CSAKPLAGGSSYNEQFF.

The chain is built from TRBV5-1 and TRBJ2-5; 7 bases map to TRBD1. V dropped 2 bases and J dropped 5; count of bases not matched to a gene: 9. In germline, CDR1 is SGHRS, CDR2 YFSETQ. CDR3 length: 15 residues. As DNA, the CDR3 is TGCGCCAGCAGCTTATCAGGGGGTTTGGGGGAGACCCAGTACTTC. Translating gives CASSLSGGLGETQYF. Based on the CDR3 plus reference TRBV5-1 and TRBJ2-5, the full variable domain is KAGVTQTPRYLIKTRGQQVTLSCSPISGHRSVSWYQQTPGQGLQFLFEYFSETQRNKGNFPGRFSGRQFSNSRSEMNVSTLELGDSALYLCASSLSGGLGETQYFGPGTRLLVL.

This chain joins TRBV19 and TRBJ1-1, with 9 bases lining up with TRBD1. This CDR3 is built from 15 residues. With 0 bases clipped from V and 1 base from J, the junction kept 0 bases outside the gene matches. Germline values: CDR1 LNHDA, CDR2 SQIVND (reference sequence). CDR3 residues: CASSIEQGANTEAFF. The CDR3, as DNA: TGTGCCAGTAGTATAGAACAGGGGGCGAACACTGAAGCTTTCTTT.

V and J are TRBV29-1 and TRBJ2-3; 12 bases line up with TRBD2. CDR3 length: 14 amino acids. Trimming at V came to 4 bases and at J to 6 bases, leaving 5 bases not matched to a gene. The germline V gene encodes CDR1 SQVTM and CDR2 ANQGSEA. The DNA of the CDR3 is TGCAGCGTTGGGTCTAGCGGGGGGGCGGATACGCAGTATTTT. Translated, it gives CSVGSSGGADTQYF.

The chain is built from TRBV7-2 and TRBJ2-5; the match to TRBD2 covers 9 bases. This CDR3 has 17 amino acids. Germline V CDR1 and CDR2: SGHTA, FQGNSA. Unmatched junction bases numbered 11, after V lost 1 base and J lost 5 bases. The CDR3 reads CASSLESGGRALETQYF. CDR3 nucleotide sequence: TGTGCCAGCAGCTTAGAATCAGGCGGGAGGGCCTTGGAGACCCAGTACTTC.

The rearrangement uses TRBV20-1 and TRBJ2-3, with 9 bases matching TRBD1. V shed 7 bases, J shed 3 bases, and the junction held 5 bases outside the gene matches. CDR1 and CDR2 (germline): DFQATT, SNEGSKA (reference sequence). This CDR3 is 13 amino acids long. The CDR3 here is CSGWTGETDTQYF. The CDR3 bases are TGCAGTGGATGGACAGGGGAAACAGATACGCAGTATTTT.

The gene calls are TRBV12-3 or TRBV12-4 and TRBJ2-4; 9 bases align to TRBD1. After removal of 5 bases from V and 3 bases from J, the junction contained 8 bases not matched to a gene. There are 16 residues in the CDR3. CDR3 loop: CASSGRTGEGKNIQYF. The CDR3, as DNA: TGTGCCAGCAGTGGACGGACAGGGGAGGGCAAAAACATTCAGTACTTC.